The 28 T cell receptor beta chains listed next were all sequenced from one sample in a study of regulatory T cells in long-lasting Graves disease. Time point indicated: newly diagnosed GD, antithyroid drugs for less than 3 months. Scientists built the TCR library using RNA that was extracted from PBMCs. Construction of the TCR beta libraries employed iRepertoire HTBI primers in conjunction with Arm-PCR of CDR3 regions. TCRdb reprocessed the multiplex PCR reads via MiXCR and lists one record per CDR3 protein. The table records approximately 390,000 distinct CDR3 sequences, about 17% of them present only once. This sample was also put to use in a study of T cells in Graves' hyperthyroidism and ophthalmopathy.

The material was peripheral blood mononuclear cells (PBMCs), obtained at new diagnosis, from a patient treated with antithyroid drugs. All receptors come from a young woman with Graves disease.

This clonotype was counted many times. V gene TRBV6-5 combines with J gene TRBJ1-1; D is uncertain. This CDR3 region has 14 residues. Trimming pared 2 bases from V and 6 bases from J, leaving 13 bases between. Germline values: CDR1 MNHEY, CDR2 SVGAGI. CDR3: CASSYGRGVPEAFF. The CDR3 DNA follows: TGTGCCAGCAGTTACGGACGCGGAGTGCCTGAAGCTTTCTTT.

The chain employs TRBV6-1 and TRBJ2-1; D may be TRBD2 (6 bases). V was trimmed by 7 bases and J by 10 bases, leaving 29 bases between them. Per germline, CDR1 MNHNS and CDR2 SASEGT. CDR3 length: 17 amino acids. This chain's CDR3 is CASNPTTGTPLTKEQFF. CDR3 coding DNA: TGTGCCAGCAATCCGACAACCGGGACTCCATTAACAAAGGAGCAGTTCTTC.

V usage is TRBV7-9 and J usage is TRBJ1-3, with D possibly being TRBD1 (6 bases). Trimming removed 5 bases at V and 0 bases at J, with 17 bases between. The CDR3 is 17 residues long. Germline V gives CDR1 SEHNR, CDR2 FQNEAQ (reference sequence). The CDR3 DNA reads TGTGCCAGCAGCATCAGCACAGGGACAAGCTCTGGAAACACCATATATTTT. It encodes CASSISTGTSSGNTIYF.

The rearrangement links TRBV19 to TRBJ1-1; a weak D match, TRBD1 (5 bases). The CDR3 has 15 amino acids. Germline V lookup: CDR1 LNHDA, CDR2 SQIVND (reference sequence). The V end lost 10 bases, the J end lost 0 bases, and 18 bases lay between the germline ends. CDR3 sequence reads: CATASGGTMNTEAFF. CDR3 bases: TGTGCCACCGCCTCCGGGGGGACCATGAACACTGAAGCTTTCTTT.

This clonotype was detected many times. This CDR3 reads CASSQDLASSYEQYF. Here the CDR3 DNA reads TGTGCCAGCAGCCAAGATCTGGCCAGTTCCTACGAGCAGTACTTC. The chain uses TRBV3-1 and TRBJ2-7; D remains ambiguous. The CDR3 contains 15 residues. Germline V gene data show CDR1 as LGHDT and CDR2 as YNNKEL (reference sequence). V was clipped by 0 bases and J by 1 base, with 10 bases between them.

This clonotype occurred many times. V usage is TRBV3-1 and J usage is TRBJ2-2; D is possibly TRBD1 or TRBD2 (5 bases each). Trimming removed 4 bases at V and 0 bases at J, with 12 bases between. Germline V gene lookup returns CDR1 LGHDT and CDR2 YNNKEL (reference sequence). The CDR3 runs 16 residues. The CDR3 here is CASSPKWGTNTGELFF. Written as DNA, the CDR3 is TGTGCCAGCAGCCCGAAGTGGGGGACGAACACCGGGGAGCTGTTTTTT. Combining the CDR3 with reference TRBV3-1 and TRBJ2-2 gives the whole variable domain DTAVSQTPKYLVTQMGNDKSIKCEQNLGHDTMYWYKQDSKKFLKIMFSYNNKELIINETVPNRFSPKSPDKAHLNLHINSLELGDSAVYFCASSPKWGTNTGELFFGEGSRLTVL.

This clonotype was picked up many times. J is TRBJ2-3 and V is TRBV18, with D unclear. The CDR3 contains 17 residues. Germline loops: CDR1 KGHSH, CDR2 LQKENI. Trimming stripped 0 bases from V and 2 bases from J, with 15 bases between. CDR3 amino acids: CASSPPARPEFTDTQYF. The CDR3, as DNA: TGTGCCAGCTCACCACCCGCGAGGCCCGAATTCACAGATACGCAGTATTTT.

The CDR3 DNA reads as TGTGCCACCCAGGGGGCCTTAGACTATGGCTACACCTTC. Protein: CATQGALDYGYTF. The gene calls are TRBV24-1 and TRBJ1-2; TRBD1 aligns across 8 bases. Germline loops: CDR1 KGHDR, CDR2 SFDVKD. This CDR3 is built from 13 residues. V trimming: 9 bases; J trimming: 3 bases; junction bases outside the gene matches: 5.

This clonotype appeared a few times. V and J are TRBV19 and TRBJ2-5; D perhaps matches TRBD1 (6 bases). This CDR3 spans 15 amino acids. V was trimmed by 6 bases and J by 2 bases, leaving 16 bases between them. CDR1 LNHDA and CDR2 SQIVND come from the germline V gene (reference sequence). The CDR3 nucleotides read TGTGCCAGTAGCCCCTGGGGACAAGCACAAGAGACCCAGTACTTC. Translated: CASSPWGQAQETQYF.

V and J are TRBV6-2 or TRBV6-3 and TRBJ2-1; 10 bases line up with TRBD2. The CDR3 runs 15 residues. Germline assignment: CDR1 MNHEY and CDR2 SVGEGT. V lost 8 bases to trimming and J lost 8 bases; unmatched junction nucleotides: 12. The CDR3 DNA follows: TGTGCCAGCCTTACTGTAGCGGGGGGTAGGGATGAGCAGTTCTTC. As protein: CASLTVAGGRDEQFF.

The chain is built from TRBV6-1 and TRBJ2-1; 16 bases fit TRBD2. Trimming at V came to 5 bases and at J to 3 bases, leaving 7 bases not matched to a gene. The CDR3 is made up of 18 amino acids. Germline values: CDR1 MNHNS, CDR2 SASEGT. CDR3 region: CASSPGTSGGGFYNEQFF. In DNA form, the CDR3 reads TGTGCCAGCAGTCCAGGGACTAGCGGGGGGGGATTCTACAATGAGCAGTTCTTC.

This clonotype showed up just a few times. Since no conserved phenylalanine or tryptophan closes the CDR3, a read error is the likely cause. This chain links TRBV6-1 with TRBJ2-1; 9 nucleotides match TRBD2. The CDR3 length is 16 residues. V gave up 6 bases and J gave up 2 bases; unmatched junction bases: 8. From germline, CDR1 is MNHNS and CDR2 SASEGT. In nucleotides, the CDR3 is TGTGCCAGCAGACCTAGCGGGGATGTAGCCTACAATGAGCAGTTCCTC. This encodes CASRPSGDVAYNEQFL.

This clonotype was counted at least ten times. V and J are TRBV28 and TRBJ2-3, with 7 bases fitting TRBD2. The CDR3 loop spans 17 amino acids. Germline trimming cut 4 bases from V and 2 bases from J; bases unmatched to any gene: 12. Germline V CDR1 and CDR2: MDHEN, SYDVKM. The CDR3 loop is CASSSPFGLADTDTQYF. CDR3 bases: TGTGCCAGCAGTTCCCCCTTTGGGCTAGCGGACACAGATACGCAGTATTTT.

This clonotype was seen repeatedly, ten times or more. The V and J genes are TRBV9 and TRBJ2-7; 9 bases map to TRBD1. CDR3 length equals 15 residues. Germline V gives CDR1 SGDLS, CDR2 YYNGEE. V lost 4 bases, J lost 5 bases, and 10 bases stayed unmatched. Here the CDR3 reads CASSTTGTGKHEQYF. The CDR3 DNA sequence: TGTGCCAGCAGCACCACCGGGACAGGGAAACACGAGCAGTACTTC.

This clonotype has a handful of counts. The chain employs TRBV7-9 and TRBJ2-1, with D hard to call. V lost 2 bases, J lost 6 bases, and 8 bases lay in between. Germline CDR1 and CDR2: SEHNR and FQNEAQ (reference sequence). CDR3 length equals 13 residues. CDR3 DNA: TGTGCCAGCAGCTTATCATTCCTCAATGAGCAGTTCTTC. Translation: CASSLSFLNEQFF.

This clonotype was observed many times. The chain employs TRBV12-5 and TRBJ2-2; TRBD1 agrees at 8 bases. Germline CDR1 and CDR2: LGHNT and FRNRAP. After removal of 1 base from V and 7 bases from J, the junction contained 5 bases not matched to a gene. This CDR3 contains 15 residues. CDR3 sequence: CASGLGAGGNGELFF. The CDR3 DNA reads TGTGCTAGTGGTTTGGGTGCAGGGGGCAACGGGGAGCTGTTTTTT.

The J gene is TRBJ2-1, the V gene TRBV5-1; no clear D. Germline V gives CDR1 SGHRS, CDR2 YFSETQ. Trimming stripped 4 bases from V and 6 bases from J, with 14 bases between. The CDR3 totals 14 residues. The CDR3 protein is CASSSPGRSNEQFF. CDR3 nucleotides: TGCGCCAGCAGCAGCCCCGGGCGGTCCAATGAGCAGTTCTTC.

The rearrangement joins TRBV29-1 to TRBJ2-2; either TRBD1 or TRBD2 may supply D (7 bases each). The V and J ends lost 0 bases and 7 bases respectively, with 15 bases between them. The CDR3 spans 15 residues. In germline, CDR1 is SQVTM, CDR2 ANQGSEA. CDR3 sequence (DNA): TGCAGCGTTGAAGATGGGAGGGGGCGAAACGGGGAGCTGTTTTTT. As protein: CSVEDGRGRNGELFF.

This clonotype was found many times. At one of its ends the junction is not consistent with the germline gene, which may arise from a read error. The chain joins TRBV6-2 or TRBV6-3 to TRBJ2-1, with no clear D. This CDR3 has 15 residues. Germline CDR1 is MNHEY and CDR2 is SVGEGT. The CDR3 sequence is CASSDSHFTYNEQFF. The CDR3 DNA sequence: TGTGCCAGCAGTGACTCGCATTTTACCTACAATGAGCAGTTCTTC.

This clonotype has at least ten counts. The chain carries TRBV11-2 and TRBJ1-2, with a possible D match to TRBD1 (6 bases). The V and J ends lost 3 bases and 6 bases respectively, with 17 bases between them. The CDR3 runs 15 residues. Germline V gene sequence: CDR1 SGHAT, CDR2 FQNNGV. The CDR3 nucleotides read TGTGCCAGCAGCTTTCGCCCGGGGGGCTCGGATGGCTACACCTTC. The encoded protein is CASSFRPGGSDGYTF. The entire variable domain, with the rest obtained from reference TRBV11-2 and TRBJ1-2, is as follows: EAGVAQSPRYKIIEKRQSVAFWCNPISGHATLYWYQQILGQGPKLLIQFQNNGVVDDSQLPKDRFSAERLKGVDSTLKIQPAKLEDSAVYLCASSFRPGGSDGYTFGSGTRLTVV.

This clonotype has at least ten counts. The chain has TRBV3-1 and TRBJ1-1; D call uncertain. The CDR3 totals 15 residues. Germline V gene data show CDR1 as LGHDT and CDR2 as YNNKEL (reference sequence). Trimming cost V 0 bases and J 0 bases, with 8 bases left between them. CDR3 loop: CASSQDRLLNTEAFF. The CDR3 DNA is TGTGCCAGCAGCCAAGATCGGTTGCTGAACACTGAAGCTTTCTTT.

This clonotype was recorded at least ten times. V is TRBV12-3 or TRBV12-4 and J is TRBJ2-1, with D perhaps TRBD1 (6 bases). The CDR3 extends over 15 amino acids. V was clipped by 0 bases and J by 5 bases, with 11 bases between them. CDR3 protein: CASSLATGKNNEQFF. In nucleotides, the CDR3 is TGTGCCAGCAGTTTAGCAACAGGGAAAAACAATGAGCAGTTCTTC.

The gene calls are TRBV29-1 and TRBJ2-7; a weak D match, TRBD1 (6 bases). The germline V gene encodes CDR1 SQVTM and CDR2 ANQGSEA. This CDR3 contains 14 residues. Trimming stripped 3 bases from V and 0 bases from J, with 12 bases between. The DNA for the CDR3 is TGCAGCGTTGATACGAGGGGGAGCTCCTACGAGCAGTACTTC. Translation: CSVDTRGSSYEQYF.

This clonotype was recorded at least ten times. The genes are TRBV2 and TRBJ2-7; D gene uncertain. Per germline, CDR1 SNHLY and CDR2 FYNNEI. CDR3 length: 15 amino acids. The V end lost 4 bases, the J end lost 3 bases, and 16 bases lay between the germline ends. The CDR3 coding sequence is TGTGCCAGCAGTGTTAATAGGGCAGTAGTCTACGAGCAGTACTTC. Translated: CASSVNRAVVYEQYF.

In its sample, this clonotype was seen many times. CDR3 loop: CASSLAPSGHNEQFF. In DNA form, the CDR3 reads TGTGCCAGCAGCTTAGCACCTAGCGGGCACAATGAGCAGTTCTTC. The chain has TRBV7-8 and TRBJ2-1, with 8 nucleotides matching TRBD2. The CDR3 covers 15 residues. After removal of 0 bases from V and 5 bases from J, the junction contained 3 bases not matched to a gene. The germline V gene has CDR1 SGHVS and CDR2 FQNEAQ.

This clonotype was seen at least ten times. The genes are TRBV5-1 and TRBJ2-7; weak D call: TRBD1 (7 bases). Germline V gives CDR1 SGHRS, CDR2 YFSETQ. Trimming stripped 4 bases from V and 0 bases from J, with 14 bases between. The CDR3 runs to 15 residues. The chain's CDR3 is CASSAGQSSSYEQYF. CDR3 sequence (DNA): TGCGCCAGCAGCGCGGGACAGTCAAGCTCCTACGAGCAGTACTTC.

This clonotype was counted many times. This rearrangement joins TRBV27 to TRBJ2-3, with 7 bases matching TRBD2. The V gene's germline CDR1 is MNHEY and CDR2 SMNVEV (reference sequence). V dropped 4 bases and J dropped 4; count of bases not matched to a gene: 8. This CDR3 comprises 15 residues. The DNA for the CDR3 is TGTGCCAGCAGTTCACCGGCGGGGGTCCCAGATACGCAGTATTTT. Translating it yields CASSSPAGVPDTQYF.

Of note for this clonotype: A far larger clone lies a single base away; this is likely a read error. V and J are TRBV5-1 and TRBJ2-5; a weak D match, TRBD2 (6 bases). This CDR3 region has 16 residues. Germline-derived CDR1 and CDR2 are SGHRS and YFSETQ. Trimming pared 6 bases from V and 11 bases from J, leaving 29 bases between. In DNA, the CDR3 is TGCGCCAGCACCACCAGTGCGGGGAGCTCCTACAATGAGCAGTACTTC. Amino acid sequence: CASTTSAGSSYNEQYF.